The 19 T cell receptor beta chains below all came from one sample that was sequenced in a study of blood T cell repertoires in COVID-19. Sequenced by immunoSEQ multiplex PCR; TCRdb stores in-frame clones only, minus some. The table shows approximately 250,000 clones, with around nine tenths occurring only once. Sequenced material: peripheral blood. These receptors originate from a man aged 40-50 years with active or convalescent COVID-19.

This chain uses TRBV3-1 (or the pseudogene TRBV3-2) with TRBJ1-2; TRBD1 aligns across 8 bases. The CDR3 spans 15 residues. CDR1 is LGHDT and CDR2 is YNNKEL in the germline V gene (reference sequence). The V segment lost 4 bases and the J segment 8 bases; nucleotides outside the gene matches: 12. CDR3 sequence: CASSPDRGGLYGYTF. CDR3 nucleotides: TGTGCCAGCAGCCCTGACAGGGGAGGATTATACGGCTACACCTTC.

The V gene is TRBV11-3, the J gene TRBJ1-1; D possibly corresponds to TRBD1 (5 bases). The CDR3 loop spans 15 amino acids. V was pared by 2 bases and J by 5 bases, with 15 bases between. The germline V gene encodes CDR1 SGHNT and CDR2 YENEEA. CDR3 in DNA: TGTGCCAGCAGCTTAACCGGGGGGGGATTTACTGAAGCTTTCTTT. Translation: CASSLTGGGFTEAFF.

The V gene is TRBV5-4, the J gene TRBJ2-7, with 9 bases that match TRBD1. V shed 3 bases and J 0 bases; nucleotides not matched to a gene: 4. This CDR3 contains 15 residues. The germline CDR1 and CDR2 sequences are SGHNT and YYREEE (reference sequence). In DNA form, the CDR3 reads TGTGCCAGCAGCTCGGGACAGGGAGCCTCCTACGAGCAGTACTTC. This encodes CASSSGQGASYEQYF.

This clone showed up just a few times. V gene TRBV19 combines with J gene TRBJ1-4; tentatively, D is TRBD1 (5 bases). Between the trimmed V and J ends, which lost 7 bases and 7 bases, there was a span of 19 bases. Per the germline V gene, CDR1 is LNHDA and CDR2 is SQIVND (reference sequence). This CDR3 contains 15 residues. The CDR3 spells CASKDIAETTEKLFF. The DNA for the CDR3 is TGTGCCAGTAAGGACATTGCGGAGACGACTGAAAAACTGTTTTTT.

Only a few counts were recorded for this clone. This chain uses TRBV12-3 or TRBV12-4 with TRBJ2-2, with no clear D. The CDR3 contains 13 residues. The CDR3 loop is CGVRRVGTGELFF. In DNA form, the CDR3 reads TGTGGAGTGCGGCGAGTAGGCACCGGGGAGCTGTTTTTT.

In this sample, this clone turned up once. This rearrangement joins TRBV24-1 to TRBJ1-1, with TRBD1 matching over 10 bases. V gave up 7 bases and J gave up 8 bases; unmatched junction bases: 12. Germline assignment: CDR1 KGHDR and CDR2 SFDVKD. The CDR3 is 15 residues long. CDR3 protein: CATSLSGTGDGEAFF. CDR3 sequence (DNA): TGTGCCACCAGCCTATCCGGGACAGGGGATGGGGAAGCTTTCTTT.

This chain links TRBV6-5 with TRBJ1-5; TRBD1 matches at 7 bases. Germline values: CDR1 MNHEY, CDR2 SVGAGI. The CDR3 is 14 residues long. The V gene end was trimmed by 6 bases and the J gene end by 1 base; junction bases not matched to a gene: 3. This chain's CDR3 is CASSEGQSNQPQHF. The DNA for the CDR3 is TGTGCCAGCAGCGAGGGACAGAGCAATCAGCCCCAGCATTTT.

The V call is TRBV9, the J call TRBJ2-2, with TRBD1 identical over 9 bases. The CDR3 totals 15 residues. With V trimmed by 3 bases and J by 6 bases, 6 bases remained unmatched. Per germline, CDR1 SGDLS and CDR2 YYNGEE. The CDR3 nucleotides read TGTGCCAGCAGCGCCGGGACAGGGTATGCCGGGGAGCTGTTTTTT. Amino acid sequence: CASSAGTGYAGELFF.

V usage is TRBV9 and J usage is TRBJ2-1; 12 bases are a match to TRBD1. With 6 bases clipped from V and 4 bases from J, the junction kept 8 bases outside the gene matches. This CDR3 region has 16 residues. Germline CDR1 is SGDLS and CDR2 is YYNGEE. CDR3 sequence reads: CASNPGTGGLYNEQFF. CDR3 bases: TGTGCCAGCAACCCCGGGACAGGGGGCCTATACAATGAGCAGTTCTTC.

The chain joins TRBV5-6 to TRBJ1-1, with TRBD1 as a possible D gene (6 bases). Trimming removed 1 base from V and 8 bases from J, with 12 bases in between. Germline V gives CDR1 SGHDT, CDR2 YYEEEE. This CDR3 region has 13 residues. The CDR3 DNA reads TGTGCCAGCAGCTTGTTAGTAGGACAGGAAGCTTTCTTT. The encoded protein is CASSLLVGQEAFF.

The V and J genes are TRBV6-5 and TRBJ1-6, with TRBD1 identical over 7 bases. Trimming cost V 2 bases and J 6 bases; bases outside gene matches: 4. Germline lookup yields CDR1 MNHEY and CDR2 SVGAGI. This CDR3 is built from 15 residues. The CDR3 nucleotides read TGTGCCAGCAGTTACGGGTGGGACAGTAATTCACCCCTCCACTTT. This gives the protein CASSYGWDSNSPLHF.

The chain combines TRBV11-1 with TRBJ1-1; D is uncertain. Trimming removed 3 bases at V and 2 bases at J, with 10 bases between. The CDR3 extends over 14 amino acids. Germline V gene data show CDR1 as SGHAT and CDR2 as FQDESV (reference sequence). CDR3 nucleotides: TGTGCCAGCAGCTTGGGCAACAAAAACACTGAAGCTTTCTTT. This codes for CASSLGNKNTEAFF. Full variable domain (remainder filled in from reference TRBV11-1 and TRBJ1-1): EAEVAQSPRYKITEKSQAVAFWCDPISGHATLYWYRQILGQGPELLVQFQDESVVDDSQLPKDRFSAERLKGVDSTLKIQPAELGDSAMYLCASSLGNKNTEAFFGQGTRLTVV.

CDR3 bases: TGTGCCACCAGTGACCCCGGGACTTACAATGAGCAGTTCTTC. Its protein is CATSDPGTYNEQFF. The V call is TRBV24-1, the J call TRBJ2-1, with D perhaps matching TRBD2 (6 bases). Trimming shortened V by 4 bases and J by 4 bases, and 10 bases separated the two germline ends. The CDR3 consists of 14 residues. Germline loops: CDR1 KGHDR, CDR2 SFDVKD.

A note on this clone: At one boundary the junction diverges from the germline segment, which might be a read error. The chain recombines TRBV7-9 with TRBJ2-4, with a weak D call TRBD2 (5 bases). Germline V gene sequence: CDR1 SEHNR, CDR2 FQNEAQ (reference sequence). CDR3 length: 12 amino acids. CDR3 region: CASSLADYGRDF. DNA of the CDR3: TGTGCCAGCAGCTTAGCGGATTATGGGCGGGACTTC.

This rearrangement joins TRBV27 to TRBJ1-5; D may be TRBD1 (6 bases). Trimming cost V 5 bases and J 7 bases, with 12 bases left between them. This CDR3 has 13 amino acids. Germline CDR1 MNHEY, CDR2 SMNVEV (reference sequence). CDR3: CASSPAGAQPQHF. CDR3 coding DNA: TGTGCCAGCAGTCCTGCAGGGGCCCAGCCCCAGCATTTT.

V gene TRBV28 combines with J gene TRBJ1-1; weak D call: TRBD1 (6 bases). From germline, CDR1 is MDHEN and CDR2 SYDVKM. With 5 bases removed from V and 1 base from J, the gap between germline ends came to 11 bases. CDR3 length: 14 residues. The CDR3 here is CASSPPGQNTEAFF. The CDR3 nucleotides read TGTGCCAGCAGTCCACCGGGACAGAACACTGAAGCTTTCTTT.

This clone was observed at least ten times. The gene calls are TRBV7-5 and TRBJ1-4. TRBV7-5 is given as a pseudogene. This CDR3 region has 14 residues. As DNA, the CDR3 is TGTGTCAGAAGCTTAAAGGCTCACGAGGTTGGACTGTTTTTT. Translation gives CVRSLKAHEVGLFF.

The chain is built from TRBV16 and TRBJ1-2, with 8 nucleotides matching TRBD1. The length of the CDR3 is 15 residues. V dropped 9 bases and J dropped 4; count of bases not matched to a gene: 13. Germline V gene data show CDR1 as KGHSY and CDR2 as FQNENV. This CDR3 reads CASTNAGGFGYGYTF. The DNA of the CDR3 is TGTGCCAGTACCAATGCAGGGGGCTTCGGCTATGGCTACACCTTC. Variable domain in full (rest from reference TRBV16 and TRBJ1-2): GEEVAQTPKHLVRGEGQKAKLYCAPIKGHSYVFWYQQVLKNEFKFLISFQNENVFDETGMPKERFSAKCLPNSPCSLEIQATKLEDSAVYFCASTNAGGFGYGYTFGSGTRLTVV.

This chain links TRBV14 with TRBJ1-6; D perhaps matches TRBD1 (6 bases). In germline, CDR1 is SGHDN, CDR2 FVKESK. The CDR3 runs to 14 residues. V lost 6 bases and J 10 bases, leaving 16 bases between the germline ends. CDR3 nucleotides: TGTGCCAGCAGTCGCGGACAGCTTGACTCACCCCTCCACTTT. This gives the protein CASSRGQLDSPLHF. The full variable domain, rest sourced from reference TRBV14 and TRBJ1-6, is EAGVTQFPSHSVIEKGQTVTLRCDPISGHDNLYWYRRVMGKEIKFLLHFVKESKQDESGMPNNRFLAERTGGTYSTLKVQPAELEDSGVYFCASSRGQLDSPLHFGNGTRLTVT.